Detailed here is one T cell receptor delta chain. The antigen remains unidentified. The data originate from a study of Vδ1+ human thymocytes. Germline lookup yields CDR1 TSWWSYY and CDR2 QGS. This CDR3 has 17 amino acids. With 5 bases clipped from V and 0 bases from J, the junction kept 10 bases outside the gene matches. RNA was extracted from the cells and then reverse transcribed. Multiplex PCR used pooled V-gene forward primers and a constant-region reverse primer to amplify CDR3s. TCRdb reanalysed the multiplex PCR reads via CATT. This sample has approximately 24,000 delta-chain clones, with nearly 7.5% found just once. The study, taken as a whole, reports: In the thymus, TRG and TRD repertoires looked highly polyclonal with Gaussian CDR3 lengths. Thymic delta-chain repertoires held approximately 20% Vdelta2 sequences and few Vdelta3, despite high sort purity.

The sorted cells were CD3+ Vdelta1+ Vdelta2- thymocytes from alphabeta-depleted thymus. The receptor was isolated from a girl under three years old who had congenital heart surgery. The sequenced sample was Vdelta1+ gamma-delta thymocytes from the thymus. Subset denoted: FACS-sorted CD3+ TCRalphabeta- TCRVdelta1+ TCRVdelta2- thymocytes. The J gene is TRDJ1, the V gene TRDV1, with 9 bases that match TRDD3. For the CDR3, the DNA is TGTGCTCTTGGGCAACCCGTACTGGGGGAATACACCGATAAACTCATCTTT. This encodes CALGQPVLGEYTDKLIF.